Each of the 5 T cell receptor beta chains below was sequenced from the same sample in a study of blood T cell repertoires in COVID-19 (dated by TCRdb to the early 2020s). Library preparation employed the immunoSEQ multiplex PCR assay. TCRdb mirrors the immuneACCESS table, restricted to in-frame sequences. Some clones are absent from its copies; in checked studies, under half trace to an unresolved V gene, and the reason for the others is unknown. This sample comprises 150,000 to 200,000 clones, around 86% of them detected only once. The ten largest account for less than 10% of the sample. The sequenced sample was peripheral blood. All receptors derive from a woman aged 65 to 85 with COVID-19, enrolled during active disease.

This chain links TRBV12-1 with TRBJ2-1; the table's D call, TRBD2, was not checked against the DNA. TRBV12-1 is a recognized pseudogene. This CDR3 region has 16 residues. In DNA, the CDR3 is TGTGCCGGCGGACTAGCGGGAGATAGGTCCTACAATGAGCAGTTCTTC. This sequence encodes CAGGLAGDRSYNEQFF.

The chain recombines TRBV5-4 with TRBJ1-3, with 9 bases aligning to TRBD1. Germline V gene sequence: CDR1 SGHNT, CDR2 YYREEE (reference sequence). V lost 1 base to trimming and J lost 5 bases; unmatched junction nucleotides: 7. This CDR3 is 16 amino acids long. CDR3 DNA sequence: TGTGCCAGCAGCTTGTTGGACAGGGGCCATAGAAACACCATATATTTT. Translating it yields CASSLLDRGHRNTIYF.

The rearrangement joins TRBV27 to TRBJ2-1; TRBD2 aligns across 8 bases. Trimming cost V 8 bases and J 12 bases; bases outside gene matches: 21. CDR3 length: 16 amino acids. In germline, CDR1 is MNHEY, CDR2 SMNVEV (reference sequence). The CDR3 DNA reads as TGTGCCAGCCGAAAAGGGGCTAGCGGGCCCCTCGGTCCGCAGTTCTTC. Translation: CASRKGASGPLGPQFF.

The J gene is TRBJ1-5, the V gene TRBV5-5, with TRBD1 matching 9 bases. Germline values: CDR1 SGHKS, CDR2 YYEKEE (reference sequence). The CDR3 runs 17 residues. The V and J ends lost 2 bases and 1 base, in that order; junction bases with no gene match: 7. The chain's CDR3 is CASSFIPGQGSNQPQHF. The CDR3 DNA sequence: TGTGCCAGCAGCTTCATACCGGGACAGGGAAGCAATCAGCCCCAGCATTTT.

The chain is built from TRBV7-2 and TRBJ2-7; D gene unclear. V lost 3 bases and J 0 bases, leaving 9 bases between the germline ends. The CDR3 sequence is 14 residues long. CDR1 is SGHTA and CDR2 is FQGNSA in the germline V gene. The CDR3 DNA follows: TGTGCCAGCAGCTTTTCTGGAGCCTCCTACGAGCAGTACTTC. Encoded protein: CASSFSGASYEQYF. The full variable domain, rest sourced from reference TRBV7-2 and TRBJ2-7, is GAGVSQSPSNKVTEKGKDVELRCDPISGHTALYWYRQSLGQGLEFLIYFQGNSAPDKSGLPSDRFSAERTGGSVSTLTIQRTQQEDSAVYLCASSFSGASYEQYFGPGTRLTVT.